This T cell receptor (beta chain) was obtained from a study of human T cells and chemical hapten exposure. TCRdb reprocessed the RACE reads via MiXCR and lists one record per CDR3 protein. The sample carries fewer than 300,000 distinct CDR3 sequences, 8.6% recorded once. Time point given: pre-sensitization, week 0. Treatment indicated: therapeutic diphenylcyclopropenone sensitization with weekly scalp DPC. The V and J ends lost 5 bases and 10 bases, in that order; junction bases with no gene match: 12. The CDR3 loop spans 14 amino acids. Germline CDR1 is SGHDT and CDR2 is YYEEEE. The chain combines TRBV5-6 with TRBJ1-1; 9 bases are a match to TRBD1. The sequences come from whole blood, collected in connection with sensitization to the hapten diphenylcyclopropenone (DPC). The clonotype comes from a woman in her 40s with alopecia areata. Some clones in this sample may be carry-over from other donors' samples. This chain's CDR3 is CASRMGQGRALAFF. The CDR3, as DNA: TGTGCCAGCAGAATGGGACAGGGAAGGGCTTTAGCTTTCTTT.